These 25 T cell receptor beta chains were all obtained from the same sample, sequenced in a study of control samples from healthy donors and cancer patients. Clones were read by immunoSEQ multiplex PCR, and TCRdb kept only the in-frame ones, dropping some. This sample has tens of thousands of clones; approximately 93% occur once, and the top ten carry 0.95% to 1.5%. Sequencing was carried out using PBMCs. Every receptor here comes from a woman between 40 and 55 years old with lung cancer.

The CDR3 here is CASNRDGLTEAFF. As DNA, the CDR3 is TGTGCCAGCAATAGGGACGGGTTAACTGAAGCTTTCTTT. The chain joins TRBV12-3 or TRBV12-4 to TRBJ1-1, with D tentatively TRBD1 (5 bases). The CDR3 spans 13 residues. V shed 7 bases and J shed 5 bases, with 14 bases lying between them.

The V call is TRBV30, the J call TRBJ1-5; unclear D gene. V was shortened by 4 bases and J by 4 bases, with 29 bases between the two germline ends. The germline gives CDR1 GTSNPN, CDR2 SVGIG (reference sequence). The length of the CDR3 is 19 residues. This CDR3 is CAWKDFRAPTLFPNQPQHF. CDR3 in DNA: TGTGCCTGGAAGGACTTCCGGGCCCCAACTCTCTTTCCTAATCAGCCCCAGCATTTT.

This chain links TRBV2 with TRBJ1-5; maybe TRBD1 (5 bases). CDR1 and CDR2 from the germline V gene are SNHLY and FYNNEI. This CDR3 comprises 14 residues. V was cut by 4 bases and J by 1 base, with 8 bases left in between. The CDR3 protein is CASSGYRSNQPQHF. CDR3 coding DNA: TGTGCCAGCAGTGGGTACAGGAGCAATCAGCCCCAGCATTTT.

The chain employs TRBV7-2 and TRBJ2-2; 7 bases are shared with TRBD2. Germline V gene lookup returns CDR1 SGHTA and CDR2 FQGNSA. The CDR3 length is 15 residues. Trimming removed 5 bases from V and 2 bases from J; junction bases left unmatched: 5. The CDR3 sequence: CASSLGGRNTGELFF. In DNA, the CDR3 is TGTGCCAGCAGCCTCGGGGGGAGAAACACCGGGGAGCTGTTTTTT. The variable domain in full, with the rest retrieved from reference TRBV7-2 and TRBJ2-2, is GAGVSQSPSNKVTEKGKDVELRCDPISGHTALYWYRQSLGQGLEFLIYFQGNSAPDKSGLPSDRFSAERTGGSVSTLTIQRTQQEDSAVYLCASSLGGRNTGELFFGEGSRLTVL.

This chain connects TRBV5-1 to TRBJ2-5, with 10 bases fitting TRBD1. The CDR3 has 15 amino acids. Trimming at V came to 3 bases and at J to 3 bases, leaving 5 bases not matched to a gene. Germline CDR1 is SGHRS and CDR2 is YFSETQ. CDR3 nucleotide sequence: TGCGCCAGCAGCTACCCCGGGACAGGGGAAGAGACCCAGTACTTC. It translates to CASSYPGTGEETQYF.

The chain carries TRBV3-1 (or the pseudogene TRBV3-2) and TRBJ1-2, with a possible D match to TRBD1 (5 bases). Germline CDR1 LGHDT, CDR2 YNNKEL (reference sequence). This CDR3 region has 14 residues. The V end was cut by 1 base, the J end by 7 bases, with 13 bases between. Written as DNA, the CDR3 is TGTGCCAGCAGCCAAGGGCAGGGCCCGTTTGGCTACACCTTC. Protein sequence: CASSQGQGPFGYTF.

The chain employs TRBV29-1 and TRBJ1-3; possible D gene TRBD1, 5 bases. The ends were cut back, 4 bases at V and 0 bases at J, with 13 bases in the middle. The CDR3 is 15 residues long. Germline CDR1 and CDR2: SQVTM and ANQGSEA. CDR3 amino acids: CSVVRGTSSGNTIYF. The CDR3 DNA reads as TGCAGCGTTGTAAGGGGAACCAGCTCTGGAAACACCATATATTTT.

The genes are TRBV21-1 and TRBJ1-5; the table's D call, TRBD1, has no DNA check behind it. TRBV21-1 is a pseudogene locus. There are 20 residues in the CDR3. DNA for the CDR3: TGTGCCAGCAGCAAAGCGAAAGAGAAGACAGGGTCGGTAGGCAATCAGCCCCAGCATTTT. Translating gives CASSKAKEKTGSVGNQPQHF.

This clone appeared a few times. This chain connects TRBV5-6 to TRBJ2-7; D is undetermined. V was cut by 0 bases and J by 6 bases, with 4 bases left in between. The CDR3 runs 11 residues. Germline V gene data show CDR1 as SGHDT and CDR2 as YYEEEE. The CDR3 spells CASSLAGEQYF. CDR3 nucleotides: TGTGCCAGCAGCTTGGCAGGCGAGCAGTACTTC.

This clone was picked up one time. CDR3 amino acids: CASSLALNQPQHF. In nucleotides, the CDR3 is TGTGCCAGCAGTTTAGCCCTTAATCAGCCCCAGCATTTT. This chain connects TRBV12-3 or TRBV12-4 to TRBJ1-5; D gene uncertain. V was clipped by 0 bases and J by 4 bases, with 4 bases between them. The CDR3 is made up of 13 amino acids.

The chain has TRBV28 and TRBJ2-4, with TRBD1 identical over 10 bases. The CDR3 is 14 amino acids. Trimming cost V 5 bases and J 8 bases; bases outside gene matches: 6. Germline CDR1 MDHEN, CDR2 SYDVKM. The chain's CDR3 is CASSLTGGWDIQYF. CDR3 bases: TGTGCCAGCAGTCTGACAGGGGGCTGGGACATTCAGTACTTC. The full variable domain, in which reference TRBV28 and TRBJ2-4 provide the parts outside the CDR3, is DVKVTQSSRYLVKRTGEKVFLECVQDMDHENMFWYRQDPGLGLRLIYFSYDVKMKEKGDIPEGYSVSREKKERFSLILESASTNQTSMYLCASSLTGGWDIQYFGAGTRLSVL.

The chain carries TRBV2 and TRBJ2-1; 7 nucleotides line up with TRBD1. V was pared by 6 bases and J by 5 bases, with 4 bases of the junction left unmatched. The CDR3 has 13 residues. Germline V gene lookup returns CDR1 SNHLY and CDR2 FYNNEI. CDR3 protein: CASRSDRNNEQFF. DNA of the CDR3: TGTGCCAGCAGATCGGACAGGAACAATGAGCAGTTCTTC.

This chain joins TRBV6-2 or TRBV6-3 and TRBJ1-6; no firm D call. Germline loops: CDR1 MNHEY, CDR2 SVGEGT. This CDR3 comprises 16 residues. The V gene lost 5 bases and the J gene lost 7 bases, with 18 bases spanning the gap. CDR3 DNA: TGTGCCAGCAGTCAGAAGGGTTCACCGGGGAATTCACCCCTCCACTTT. Its protein is CASSQKGSPGNSPLHF.

The genes are TRBV24-1 and TRBJ1-5; D gene ambiguous. Germline assignment: CDR1 KGHDR and CDR2 SFDVKD. Between the trimmed V and J ends, which lost 4 bases and 3 bases, there was a span of 6 bases. The CDR3 is 13 residues long. The CDR3 DNA reads as TGTGCCACCAGTGACAGGAACAATCAGCCCCAGCATTTT. This sequence encodes CATSDRNNQPQHF.

The chain has TRBV5-4 and TRBJ2-3, with TRBD1 matching 8 bases. This CDR3 comprises 13 residues. Per germline, CDR1 SGHNT and CDR2 YYREEE (reference sequence). With V trimmed by 4 bases and J by 7 bases, 5 bases remained unmatched. CDR3 coding DNA: TGTGCCAGCAGCAGCTACAGGGGGAATACGCAGTATTTT. Its protein is CASSSYRGNTQYF.

This chain joins TRBV4-2 and TRBJ2-7, with a weak D call TRBD1 (6 bases). This CDR3 contains 15 residues. V lost 1 base, J lost 0 bases, and 10 bases lay in between. Germline V CDR1 and CDR2: LGHNA, YNFKEQ. The CDR3 reads CASSQVARGSYEQYF. CDR3 nucleotide sequence: TGTGCCAGCAGCCAAGTCGCCAGGGGCTCCTACGAGCAGTACTTC.

V usage is TRBV19 and J usage is TRBJ1-6, with D uncertain. CDR1 is LNHDA and CDR2 is SQIVND in the germline V gene (reference sequence). The CDR3 is 10 amino acids. V lost 6 bases and J 12 bases, leaving 6 bases between the germline ends. The CDR3 nucleotides read TGTGCCAGTAGGGGAAGACCCCTCCACTTT. It is translated as CASRGRPLHF.

The chain employs TRBV30 and TRBJ2-2; TRBD1 is a possible D gene (5 bases). Trimming removed 3 bases from V and 6 bases from J, with 11 bases in between. Germline V gene sequence: CDR1 GTSNPN, CDR2 SVGIG (reference sequence). The CDR3 has 13 residues. The CDR3 nucleotides read TGTGCCTGGAGACTCCAGGGTGCCGGGGAGCTGTTTTTT. Translation gives CAWRLQGAGELFF.

CDR3 bases: TGCGCCAGCAGCTTGTCCCCGGGGGCGGGACGCGATACGCAGTATTTT. This sequence encodes CASSLSPGAGRDTQYF. The genes are TRBV5-1 and TRBJ2-3; D tentatively reads TRBD1 or TRBD2 (6 bases each). Trimming pared 1 base from V and 6 bases from J, leaving 18 bases between. This CDR3 is built from 16 residues. Germline CDR1 is SGHRS and CDR2 is YFSETQ.

This chain uses TRBV10-2 with TRBJ1-6; D ambiguous. The CDR3 spans 15 residues. V was cut by 6 bases and J by 7 bases, with 16 bases left in between. Germline CDR1 WSHSY, CDR2 SAAADI. CDR3 loop: CASRPRELSNSPLHF. The CDR3 DNA reads as TGCGCCAGCAGACCCCGGGAGCTTTCGAATTCACCCCTCCACTTT.

V and J are TRBV10-3 and TRBJ2-6; D is ambiguous. From germline, CDR1 is ENHRY and CDR2 SYGVKD. V dropped 0 bases and J dropped 0 bases, with 9 bases sitting between them. CDR3 length: 17 residues. The DNA of the CDR3 is TGTGCCATCAGTGAGTCGTCAGCCTTCTCTGGGGCCAACGTCCTGACTTTC. It specifies CAISESSAFSGANVLTF.

This clone was detected once. V and J are TRBV7-6 and TRBJ1-3; 11 bases fit TRBD1. Germline-derived CDR1 and CDR2 are SGHVS and FNYEAQ. CDR3 length equals 16 residues. The trim removed 5 bases at V and 3 bases at J, leaving 6 bases unmatched. The DNA of the CDR3 is TGTGCCAGCAGCATCGGACAGGGGGCGTATGGAAACACCATATATTTT. It translates to CASSIGQGAYGNTIYF. The whole variable domain, remainder taken from reference TRBV7-6 and TRBJ1-3, is GAGVSQSPRYKVTKRGQDVALRCDPISGHVSLYWYRQALGQGPEFLTYFNYEAQQDKSGLPNDRFSAERPEGSISTLTIQRTEQRDSAMYRCASSIGQGAYGNTIYFGEGSWLTVV.

The genes are TRBV12-3 or TRBV12-4 and TRBJ1-2; TRBD1 agrees at 7 bases. The CDR3 has 13 amino acids. Germline trimming cut 5 bases from V and 4 bases from J; bases unmatched to any gene: 4. Here the CDR3 reads CASSHGTAYGYTF. CDR3 bases: TGTGCCAGCAGTCACGGGACAGCCTATGGCTACACCTTC.

CDR3 sequence: CASSQVEAGTEAFF. The CDR3 region has the DNA TGTGCCAGCAGCCAAGTTGAGGCTGGCACTGAAGCTTTCTTT. The chain uses TRBV3-1 (or the pseudogene TRBV3-2) and TRBJ1-1; D unclear. The V gene's germline CDR1 is LGHDT and CDR2 YNNKEL (reference sequence). V shed 1 base and J shed 4 bases, with 10 bases lying between them. This CDR3 is built from 14 residues.

The chain links TRBV2 to TRBJ2-7; TRBD2 agrees at 14 bases. The V and J ends lost 5 bases and 6 bases, in that order; junction bases with no gene match: 3. This CDR3 is 14 amino acids long. The germline gives CDR1 SNHLY, CDR2 FYNNEI. The CDR3 DNA reads TGTGCCAGCAGTCCGGGACTAGCGGGGGTCGAGCAGTACTTC. Its protein product is CASSPGLAGVEQYF.